A single sample gave rise to the 32 T cell receptor beta chains below, sequenced in a study of CD8+CD57+ T cells in acquired aplastic anemia. Both TCR beta VDJ combination and CDR3 sequence profiling were carried out. Genomic DNA was the template for this profiling. TCRdb fed the reads into MiXCR, producing one record per CDR3 protein. The data hold about 250,000 distinct CDR3 sequences, with roughly half observed a single time. Sequenced patients had shown CD8+CD57+ cell expansion by flow cytometry. The sample consisted of sorted CD4+, CD8+, or CD8+CD57+ T cells (not recorded which) from PBMCs. The receptor source for this set is a human donor with aplastic anemia.

This clonotype was detected only once. The junction departs from germline at one end; a sequencing error may be responsible. The CDR3 coding sequence is TGTGCCAGCAGCTTGAGCTCGGGGGACCCTGAAGCTTTC. This encodes CASSLSSGDPEAF. This chain connects TRBV7-8 to TRBJ2-6; weak D call: TRBD2 (6 bases). Germline V gives CDR1 SGHVS, CDR2 FQNEAQ. The CDR3 is 13 residues long. Full variable domain (remainder filled in from reference TRBV7-8 and TRBJ2-6): GAGVSQSPRYKVAKRGQDVALRCDPISGHVSLFWYQQALGQGPEFLTYFQNEAQLDKSGLPSDRFFAERPEGSVSTLKIQRTQQEDSAVYLCASSLSSGDPEAFGAGSRLTVL.

This chain joins TRBV7-9 and TRBJ2-1; 10 bases are shared with TRBD2. Germline loops: CDR1 SEHNR, CDR2 FQNEAQ (reference sequence). J lost 6 bases, V lost 4 bases, and 6 bases had no gene match. The CDR3 covers 15 residues. The CDR3 DNA follows: TGTGCCAGCAGCTCTAGCGGGACTAGCGTCAATGAGCAGTTCTTC. Translation: CASSSSGTSVNEQFF.

This clonotype was detected once. This rearrangement joins TRBV25-1 to TRBJ2-7; 11 bases are a match to TRBD2. The CDR3 extends over 16 amino acids. The V gene end was trimmed by 1 base and the J gene end by 3 bases; junction bases not matched to a gene: 5. Germline V gene sequence: CDR1 MGHDK, CDR2 SYGVNS. In DNA, the CDR3 is TGTGCCAGCAGTGAATCGGGACTAGCGGCGGGCTACGAGCAGTACTTC. Its translation is CASSESGLAAGYEQYF.

Many counts were recorded for this clonotype. The chain carries TRBV15 and TRBJ1-6; weak D call: TRBD1 (6 bases). The CDR3 loop spans 17 amino acids. V was pared by 3 bases and J by 6 bases, with 18 bases between. Germline assignment: CDR1 LNHNV and CDR2 YYDKDF (reference sequence). Here the CDR3 reads CATSSSRGLGVNSPLHF. CDR3 bases: TGTGCCACCAGCAGCTCCAGGGGCCTGGGAGTTAATTCACCCCTCCACTTT.

This clonotype was observed a single time. The chain has TRBV29-1 and TRBJ2-5, with 11 bases matching TRBD2. Germline CDR1 SQVTM, CDR2 ANQGSEA. There are 14 residues in the CDR3. Trimming took 7 bases from V and 4 from J; bases not matched to a gene: 8. DNA for the CDR3: TGCAGCGGCGTACTAGCGGGAGATCGAGAGACCCAGTACTTC. Its protein is CSGVLAGDRETQYF.

This clonotype was found many times. The V call is TRBV24-1, the J call TRBJ2-1; 7 bases line up with TRBD1. Germline V CDR1 and CDR2: KGHDR, SFDVKD. Unmatched junction bases numbered 6, after V lost 4 bases and J lost 7 bases. The CDR3 sequence is 14 residues long. The CDR3 protein is CATSDPGQPNEQFF. The CDR3, as DNA: TGTGCCACCAGTGACCCGGGACAGCCAAATGAGCAGTTCTTC.

In this sample, this clonotype turned up many times. The chain couples TRBV9 to TRBJ2-3, with 7 nucleotides matching TRBD1. CDR3 length: 15 amino acids. CDR1 is SGDLS, CDR2 YYNGEE, per germline. V lost 4 bases, J lost 1 base, and 6 bases stayed unmatched. The CDR3 DNA follows: TGTGCCAGCAGCTGGGGGCAGGGGGGCACAGATACGCAGTATTTT. It encodes CASSWGQGGTDTQYF.

This clonotype has ten or more counts. V and J are TRBV7-6 and TRBJ1-2, with D tentatively TRBD1 (6 bases). V lost 0 bases to trimming and J lost 4 bases, with 12 bases between them. The V gene's germline CDR1 is SGHVS and CDR2 FNYEAQ. The CDR3 extends over 15 amino acids. The CDR3 DNA reads as TGTGCCAGCAGCTTAGCGGTGGGGGGCGCCTATGGCTACACCTTC. As protein: CASSLAVGGAYGYTF.

Here the CDR3 reads CSVWDRDLPGELFF. The CDR3 region has the DNA TGCAGCGTATGGGACAGGGATCTTCCCGGGGAGCTGTTTTTT. This chain links TRBV29-1 with TRBJ2-2; 9 bases fit TRBD1. This CDR3 region has 14 residues. Unmatched junction bases numbered 8, after V lost 6 bases and J lost 6 bases. Germline lookup yields CDR1 SQVTM and CDR2 ANQGSEA.

J is TRBJ1-6 and V is TRBV14; D is ambiguous. Germline CDR1 reads SGHDN; CDR2 reads FVKESK. The CDR3 covers 16 residues. V dropped 1 base and J dropped 8 bases, with 15 bases sitting between them. CDR3 nucleotides: TGTGCCAGCAGCCAAGGACTAGCGGAGAAGGATTCACCCCTCCACTTT. Translation gives CASSQGLAEKDSPLHF.

The chain's CDR3 is CASSEERDGYGYTF. DNA of the CDR3: TGTGCCAGCAGTGAAGAAAGGGACGGCTATGGCTACACCTTC. The chain recombines TRBV2 with TRBJ1-2, with a tentative D call TRBD1 (5 bases). CDR1 and CDR2 from the germline V gene are SNHLY and FYNNEI. Trimming took 1 base from V and 4 from J, leaving 10 bases between them. The CDR3 consists of 14 residues.

With regard to this clonotype: A read error may produce the germline difference seen at one junction end. The V call is TRBV4-1, the J call TRBJ2-7, with D perhaps matching TRBD2 (5 bases). The CDR3 has 12 amino acids. The V gene's germline CDR1 is MGHRA and CDR2 YSYEKL. In DNA form, the CDR3 reads TGTGCCGGCAGCCCGGGATTATACGAGCAGTACTTC. Its translation: CAGSPGLYEQYF.

CDR3 amino acids: CASSVVTGGHGELFF. CDR3 DNA: TGTGCCAGCAGCGTAGTAACCGGGGGCCACGGGGAGCTGTTTTTT. The chain couples TRBV7-3 to TRBJ2-2; D may correspond to TRBD1 or TRBD2 (6 bases each). This CDR3 has 15 residues. The V gene lost 5 bases and the J gene lost 7 bases, with 17 bases spanning the gap. Germline loops: CDR1 SGHTA, CDR2 FQGTGA.

This rearrangement joins TRBV6-1 to TRBJ2-7, with D possibly matching TRBD2 (6 bases). There are 15 residues in the CDR3. Germline lookup yields CDR1 MNHNS and CDR2 SASEGT. Between the trimmed V and J ends, which lost 6 bases and 2 bases, there was a span of 17 bases. The CDR3 reads CASSTEGGGTYEQYF. The CDR3 DNA reads TGTGCCAGCAGCACGGAGGGAGGAGGGACCTACGAGCAGTACTTC.

This clonotype was seen a few times. CDR3 coding DNA: TGTGCCAGCAGCTCCCCGGGACAGGGCTCCTACGAGCAGTACTTC. Its translation: CASSSPGQGSYEQYF. The chain carries TRBV7-9 and TRBJ2-7, with TRBD1 matching over 9 bases. The CDR3 sequence is 15 residues long. The J segment lost 0 bases and the V segment lost 4 bases, leaving 4 bases of the junction unmatched. CDR1 and CDR2 from the germline V gene are SEHNR and FQNEAQ (reference sequence).

Turning to this clonotype: The junction differs from germline at one of its ends, possibly a read error. The J gene is TRBJ2-1, the V gene TRBV2, with D possibly called TRBD1 or TRBD2 (5 bases each). The CDR3 consists of 11 residues. Germline values: CDR1 SNHLY, CDR2 FYNNEI. The CDR3 region is CASREGNGQFF. The CDR3 DNA sequence: TGTGCCAGCAGAGAGGGGAATGGGCAGTTCTTC.

This clonotype has a count of ten or more. The chain is built from TRBV7-9 and TRBJ2-2, with 9 bases lining up with TRBD1. V lost 4 bases and J lost 6; bases outside the gene matches: 9. Germline V gives CDR1 SEHNR, CDR2 FQNEAQ (reference sequence). This CDR3 contains 16 residues. The CDR3 bases are TGTGCCAGCAGCTCCTCCGGGACAGGGAGGGCCGGGGAGCTGTTTTTT. Its translation is CASSSSGTGRAGELFF.

The chain is built from TRBV7-6 and TRBJ2-3, with 9 bases lining up with TRBD2. Trimming took 0 bases from V and 2 from J; bases not matched to a gene: 3. The CDR3 contains 16 residues. Per the germline V gene, CDR1 is SGHVS and CDR2 is FNYEAQ. CDR3 DNA sequence: TGTGCCAGCAGCTTAGCCGCGGGAGGGCCCACAGATACGCAGTATTTT. It codes for CASSLAAGGPTDTQYF.

This clonotype appeared many times. For the CDR3, the DNA is TGTGCCCAGGCCGGAGTGGCAGATGAGCAGTTCTTC. Protein product: CAQAGVADEQFF. V is TRBV2 and J is TRBJ2-1; D call uncertain. In germline, CDR1 is SNHLY, CDR2 FYNNEI. V shed 11 bases and J shed 8 bases, with 16 bases lying between them. This CDR3 is built from 12 residues.

Points on this clonotype: A read error may explain this, as a much larger clone is one base away. The chain has TRBV5-6 and TRBJ2-1, with unresolved D. Germline CDR1 SGHDT, CDR2 YYEEEE. The V and J ends lost 6 bases and 9 bases respectively, with 13 bases between them. The CDR3 is 12 amino acids. The CDR3 DNA reads TGTGCCAGCACGTCCCTCACGACTGAGCAGTTCTTC. This translates into CASTSLTTEQFF.

The chain uses TRBV25-1 and TRBJ1-6, with D unclear. This CDR3 region has 14 residues. Trimming took off 3 bases at V and 1 base at J, with 4 bases between the two ends. CDR1 and CDR2 (germline): MGHDK, SYGVNS. The CDR3: CASSDRSYNSPLHF. CDR3 DNA sequence: TGTGCCAGCAGTGACAGGTCCTATAATTCACCCCTCCACTTT.

Remarks on this clonotype: A clone one base away is much larger, so this may be a read error. This CDR3 fails to terminate in the conserved phenylalanine or tryptophan, so it likely reflects a read error. This sequence joins TRBV5-1 and TRBJ2-7; D is possibly TRBD2 (5 bases). Between the trimmed V and J ends, which lost 4 bases and 2 bases, there was a span of 13 bases. Germline loops: CDR1 SGHRS, CDR2 YFSETQ. The CDR3 has 14 amino acids. This CDR3 is CASSPEAYAYEQYL. The CDR3 DNA follows: TGCGCCAGCAGCCCGGAGGCCTACGCCTACGAGCAGTACCTC.

This clonotype was found many times. The chain recombines TRBV2 with TRBJ1-1; 7 bases are shared with TRBD1. The CDR3 runs to 15 residues. The germline V gene encodes CDR1 SNHLY and CDR2 FYNNEI. V lost 8 bases and J lost 2; bases outside the gene matches: 11. CDR3 nucleotide sequence: TGTGCCAGCCCTAACTCCGGGACAGAAAACACTGAAGCTTTCTTT. Its translation: CASPNSGTENTEAFF. Together with reference TRBV2 and TRBJ1-1, the CDR3 gives the full variable domain: EPEVTQTPSHQVTQMGQEVILRCVPISNHLYFYWYRQILGQKVEFLVSFYNNEISEKSEIFDDQFSVERPDGSNFTLKIRSTKLEDSAMYFCASPNSGTENTEAFFGQGTRLTVV.

A few counts support this clonotype. This chain links TRBV30 with TRBJ2-1; TRBD2 matches at 7 bases. V lost 0 bases and J lost 11; bases outside the gene matches: 13. CDR3 length: 15 residues. Per germline, CDR1 GTSNPN and CDR2 SVGIG (reference sequence). In DNA form, the CDR3 reads TGTGCCTGGAGTGTACCGGGGGGTGCTTATAGGAAGCAGTTCTTC. Its translation is CAWSVPGGAYRKQFF.

This clonotype was seen a single time. One end of the junction varies from germline; a read error may be responsible. CDR3 DNA sequence: TGTGCCAGCAGTTACCAGGACAGCTACACTGAAGCTTTCTTT. It yields the protein CASSYQDSYTEAFF. The V and J genes are TRBV10-3 and TRBJ1-1, with a tentative D call TRBD1 (6 bases). The V gene's germline CDR1 is ENHRY and CDR2 SYGVKD. The CDR3 runs 14 residues.

This clonotype came up many times. The V call is TRBV7-3, the J call TRBJ1-1; D perhaps matches TRBD1 (5 bases). The CDR3 has 12 residues. The V gene lost 5 bases and the J gene lost 4 bases, with 8 bases spanning the gap. CDR1 and CDR2 from the germline V gene are SGHTA and FQGTGA. The CDR3 bases are TGTGCCAGCAGCCTCGGGACCACTGAAGCTTTCTTT. Its protein is CASSLGTTEAFF.

As to this clonotype: This could be a read error, since a much larger clone is one nucleotide away. V and J are TRBV7-2 and TRBJ1-1; D is unclear. This CDR3 contains 15 residues. From germline, CDR1 is SGHTA and CDR2 FQGNSA. The ends were cut back, 5 bases at V and 5 bases at J, with 18 bases in the middle. CDR3 loop: CASSRGPSSRTEAFF. CDR3 bases: TGTGCCAGCAGCCGCGGACCATCTTCTCGAACTGAAGCTTTCTTT. Full variable domain (outside the CDR3, taken from reference TRBV7-2 and TRBJ1-1): GAGVSQSPSNKVTEKGKDVELRCDPISGHTALYWYRQSLGQGLEFLIYFQGNSAPDKSGLPSDRFSAERTGGSVSTLTIQRTQQEDSAVYLCASSRGPSSRTEAFFGQGTRLTVV.

This clonotype was counted at least ten times. This rearrangement joins TRBV30 to TRBJ1-1; weak D call: TRBD1 (5 bases). V was trimmed by 5 bases and J by 10 bases, leaving 14 bases between them. Germline V gene lookup returns CDR1 GTSNPN and CDR2 SVGIG (reference sequence). The CDR3 has 11 amino acids. CDR3 in amino acids: CAWETGVRAFF. CDR3 bases: TGTGCCTGGGAGACGGGGGTTCGAGCTTTCTTT.

This clonotype was counted only a few times. The rearrangement uses TRBV12-3 or TRBV12-4 and TRBJ1-4; TRBD1 aligns across 7 bases. Germline trimming cut 6 bases from V and 5 bases from J; bases unmatched to any gene: 6. This CDR3 is built from 14 residues. The DNA for the CDR3 is TGTGCCAGCAGCTTGACAGGGAGGAATGAAAAACTGTTTTTT. Amino acid sequence: CASSLTGRNEKLFF.

In this sample, this clonotype turned up many times. The rearrangement links TRBV5-8 to TRBJ1-1, with D hard to call. The V gene lost 6 bases and the J gene lost 5 bases, with 11 bases spanning the gap. CDR1 and CDR2 (germline): SGHTS, YDEGEE. This CDR3 region has 12 residues. The CDR3 DNA follows: TGTGCCAGCACTCCCGGGTGGACTGAAGCTTTCTTT. Protein product: CASTPGWTEAFF.

This clonotype was found many times. V gene TRBV15 combines with J gene TRBJ2-7, with TRBD2 identical over 10 bases. The length of the CDR3 is 16 residues. Germline lookup yields CDR1 LNHNV and CDR2 YYDKDF (reference sequence). With 0 bases clipped from V and 7 bases from J, the junction kept 9 bases outside the gene matches. Here the CDR3 DNA reads TGTGCCACCAGCAGAGATTGGAGCGGGAGGGCCGGGGAGCAGTACTTC. Protein sequence: CATSRDWSGRAGEQYF. Based on the CDR3 plus reference TRBV15 and TRBJ2-7, the full variable domain is DAMVIQNPRYQVTQFGKPVTLSCSQTLNHNVMYWYQQKSSQAPKLLFHYYDKDFNNEADTPDNFQSRRPNTSFCFLDIRSPGLGDTAMYLCATSRDWSGRAGEQYFGPGTRLTVT.

The chain is built from TRBV19 and TRBJ1-4; 9 positions match TRBD1. The V and J ends lost 3 bases and 5 bases, in that order; junction bases with no gene match: 4. Looked up from germline, CDR1 is LNHDA and CDR2 is SQIVND (reference sequence). This CDR3 comprises 15 residues. This chain's CDR3 is CASSMPGTGNEKLFF. The CDR3 nucleotides read TGTGCCAGTAGTATGCCAGGGACAGGGAATGAAAAACTGTTTTTT.